Below, one T cell receptor (beta chain) is given with its context. The antigen is unknown. This specimen comes from a study of radiotherapy plus CTLA-4 blockade in lung cancer. Turning to the study itself: Disease control reached approximately 30%, with objective responses in around 20%. Whole-study results and caveats: After treatment with radiotherapy plus ipilimumab, TCR clones that came from the tumor expanded in blood. Reports identified early blood T cell clone dynamics, with interferon-beta, as the best response predictor.

Lung cancer patients with chemo-refractory metastatic non-small-cell disease were given focal radiation plus CTLA-4 blockade with ipilimumab. Only in-frame clones appear in the TCRdb table, and some are missing; sequencing was by immunoSEQ multiplex PCR. Of 95,000 to 150,000 clones listed, approximately 90% are singletons. The CDR3 runs 16 residues. Germline V gene sequence: CDR1 SGDLS, CDR2 YYNGEE. Trimming at V came to 3 bases and at J to 9 bases, leaving 10 bases not matched to a gene. The V and J genes are TRBV9 and TRBJ2-1; 12 bases align to TRBD2. The receptor was isolated from a human donor with non-small cell lung cancer that progressed on radiotherapy plus ipilimumab. The specimen comprised peripheral blood, sampled from a patient treated with radiotherapy plus ipilimumab. The CDR3 sequence is CASSATQTSGRTEQFF. DNA for the CDR3: TGTGCCAGCAGCGCAACCCAAACTAGCGGGAGGACTGAGCAGTTCTTC.